One and the same sample provided the 2 T cell receptor beta chains below, sequenced in a study of T-cell reconstitution after alpha-beta-depleted transplantation in children. The authors prepared the TCRbeta library with unique molecular identifiers. TCRdb passed the PCR reads through MiXCR, listing each CDR3 protein once. The sample consists of around 500,000 distinct CDR3 sequences, 23% of them appearing once. The sequenced sample was PBMCs, mostly from graft donor cells, obtained 360 days after TCRalphabeta/CD19-depleted stem cell transplant. The source is a boy less than two years old who had a stem cell transplant for acute myeloid leukemia, so the T cells may come from the graft donor.

The chain recombines TRBV6-5 with TRBJ2-5; D remains ambiguous. The CDR3 covers 14 residues. Germline V gene sequence: CDR1 MNHEY, CDR2 SVGAGI. V gave up 0 bases and J gave up 7 bases, with 12 bases separating them. The CDR3 DNA follows: TGTGCCAGCAGTTACTCGGGCCCTCCATCGACCCAGTACTTC. This encodes CASSYSGPPSTQYF.

This clonotype was recorded at least ten times. The rearrangement joins TRBV7-2 to TRBJ2-1; D gene ambiguous. V was shortened by 3 bases and J by 4 bases, with 10 bases between the two germline ends. The CDR3 runs to 14 residues. Germline CDR1 reads SGHTA; CDR2 reads FQGNSA. The CDR3, as DNA: TGTGCCAGCAGCTTCCTCCTACCATACAATGAGCAGTTCTTC. This codes for CASSFLLPYNEQFF.